The following is a TCR beta chain sequence with its context. The antigen is unknown. This sample is drawn from a study of T cell repertoires in cytomegalovirus infection. Using its own MiXCR run on the reads, TCRdb lists one record per CDR3 protein. The sample carries approximately 590,000 distinct CDR3 sequences, almost 40% recorded once. Germline-derived CDR1 and CDR2 are WSHSY and SAAADI. The CDR3 contains 16 residues. V dropped 1 base and J dropped 6 bases, with 16 bases sitting between them. This specimen was cultured PBMCs, taken from culture after CMV antigen stimulation. The chain uses TRBV10-2 and TRBJ1-5, with D possibly being TRBD1 (5 bases). The receptor was isolated from a human donor in good health (CMV status not recorded). Some clones in this sample may be carry-over from other donors' samples. CDR3 protein: CASSEWAGSLTQPQHF. CDR3 bases: TGCGCCAGCAGTGAGTGGGCAGGGAGCCTCACTCAGCCCCAGCATTTT.